These 6 T cell receptor beta chains came from one sample sequenced in a study of blood T cell repertoires in COVID-19. Assay: immunoSEQ multiplex PCR; the TCRdb copy retains only in-frame clones and omits some. The sample carries tens of thousands of clones, about 80% recorded once. Material for sequencing was peripheral blood. These receptors came from a woman in her sixties or seventies with acute or convalescent COVID-19.

This chain connects TRBV3-1 (or the pseudogene TRBV3-2) to TRBJ1-5; tentative D call: TRBD1 (5 bases). V was clipped by 0 bases and J by 4 bases, with 13 bases between them. The CDR3 runs 16 residues. Germline-derived CDR1 and CDR2 are LGHDT and YNNKEL (reference sequence). CDR3 sequence: CASSQDFLQANQPQHF. As DNA, the CDR3 is TGTGCCAGCAGCCAAGATTTTTTACAGGCTAATCAGCCCCAGCATTTT.

The CDR3 DNA follows: TGTGCCAGCAGCGAGCGGGGGCCGGGGACCCAGTACTTC. It is translated as CASSERGPGTQYF. This chain joins TRBV9 and TRBJ2-5; 8 bases are a match to TRBD2. J lost 7 bases, V lost 3 bases, and 5 bases had no gene match. The germline gives CDR1 SGDLS, CDR2 YYNGEE. CDR3 length: 13 residues.

The rearrangement uses TRBV15 and TRBJ1-5; 8 positions agree with TRBD1. Losses at the gene ends were 1 base for V and 3 bases for J; bases not matched to a gene: 8. In germline, CDR1 is LNHNV, CDR2 YYDKDF (reference sequence). The CDR3 sequence is 17 residues long. This CDR3 reads CATSRGGQGIINQPQHF. The CDR3 DNA reads as TGTGCCACCAGCAGAGGTGGACAGGGAATCATCAATCAGCCCCAGCATTTT.

This clone has only a few counts. The chain employs TRBV28 and TRBJ2-1; D unclear. The CDR3 is made up of 12 amino acids. Trimming took 4 bases from V and 6 from J, leaving 7 bases between them. From germline, CDR1 is MDHEN and CDR2 SYDVKM. The CDR3 sequence: CASSWSSNEQFF. CDR3 in DNA: TGTGCCAGCAGTTGGAGTAGCAATGAGCAGTTCTTC.

There are a few counts of this clone. J is TRBJ1-4 and V is TRBV5-5; TRBD1 aligns across 9 bases. Losses at the gene ends were 4 bases for V and 0 bases for J; bases not matched to a gene: 13. The CDR3 runs 19 residues. Germline CDR1 and CDR2: SGHKS and YYEKEE (reference sequence). The CDR3 coding sequence is TGTGCCAGCAGCAGGATTGGGACAGGGTCGGAGGCAACTAATGAAAAACTGTTTTTT. Translation gives CASSRIGTGSEATNEKLFF. Together with reference TRBV5-5 and TRBJ1-4, the CDR3 gives the full variable domain: DAGVTQSPTHLIKTRGQQVTLRCSPISGHKSVSWYQQVLGQGPQFIFQYYEKEERGRGNFPDRFSARQFPNYSSELNVNALLLGDSALYLCASSRIGTGSEATNEKLFFGSGTQLSVL.

This clone showed up just a few times. The chain carries TRBV19 and TRBJ1-2; 8 nucleotides agree with TRBD1. This CDR3 is 17 amino acids long. The V gene end was trimmed by 2 bases and the J gene end by 3 bases; junction bases not matched to a gene: 11. Germline CDR1 and CDR2: LNHDA and SQIVND (reference sequence). CDR3 bases: TGTGCCAGTAGTATAAAACCGACAGGGGCGAACTACTATGGCTACACCTTC. Encoded protein: CASSIKPTGANYYGYTF.